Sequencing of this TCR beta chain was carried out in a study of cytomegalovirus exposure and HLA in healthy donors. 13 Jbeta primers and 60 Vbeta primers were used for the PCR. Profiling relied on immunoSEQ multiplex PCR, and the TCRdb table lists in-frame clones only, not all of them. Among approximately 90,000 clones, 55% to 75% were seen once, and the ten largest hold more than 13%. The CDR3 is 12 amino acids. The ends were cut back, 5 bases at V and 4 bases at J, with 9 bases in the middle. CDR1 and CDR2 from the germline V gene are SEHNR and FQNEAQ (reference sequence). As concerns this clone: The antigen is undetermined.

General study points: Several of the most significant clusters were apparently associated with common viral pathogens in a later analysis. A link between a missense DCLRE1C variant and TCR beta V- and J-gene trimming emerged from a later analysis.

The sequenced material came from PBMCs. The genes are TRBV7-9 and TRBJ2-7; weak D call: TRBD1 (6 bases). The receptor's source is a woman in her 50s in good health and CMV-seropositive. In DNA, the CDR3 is TGTGCCAGCAGCGCTACAGGGTACGAGCAGTACTTC. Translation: CASSATGYEQYF.